The rows below give T cell receptor beta chains drawn from one sample of a study of persistence of HIV-infected CD4 T cells. For these receptors, no antigen is known. Libraries were prepared by immunoSEQ multiplex PCR; TCRdb keeps only in-frame clonotypes and omits some of them. Altogether 46,000 or so clones are present, more than 70% being singletons, with the ten largest covering around 2.9%. The material was CD4+ T cells sorted from PBMCs after approximately 20-hour stimulation, obtained from a patient who received antiretroviral therapy. The receptors here all came from an adult man with HIV who was CMV-seropositive. CDR3s include the opening cysteine and the closing phenylalanine or tryptophan. Fields, in order: V gene, J gene, D gene, clone size, CDR3 protein, CDR3 DNA. D genes are given only for firm matches. The size of a clone is reported for some rows only, either as once, few or many, or as a class for expanded clones.

>TRBV10-3|TRBJ2-1|-|-
CAIRKEGRSNEQFF
TGTGCCATCAGGAAGGAGGGGAGGAGCAATGAGCAGTTCTTC
>TRBV29-1|TRBJ1-1|-|-
CSVVGGITEAFF
TGCAGCGTTGTAGGGGGGATAACTGAAGCTTTCTTT
>TRBV19|TRBJ2-2|TRBD1|-
CASRDRGTGELFF
TGTGCCAGTAGGGACAGGGGGACCGGGGAGCTGTTTTTT
>TRBV7-2|TRBJ1-5|TRBD1|-
CASSLVYGTGASNQPQHF
TGTGCCAGCAGCTTAGTATACGGGACAGGTGCTAGCAATCAGCCCCAGCATTTT
>TRBV13|TRBJ1-6|TRBD1|-
CASSPGQGRNSPLHF
TGTGCCAGCAGCCCGGGACAGGGGAGGAATTCACCCCTCCACTTT
>TRBV7-2|TRBJ1-1|TRBD1|-
CASSLQGESTEAFF
TGTGCCAGCAGCTTACAGGGGGAAAGCACTGAAGCTTTCTTT
>TRBV19|TRBJ2-1|TRBD2|-
CASSIDRRLAVSSYNEQFF
TGTGCCAGTAGTATAGATCGTCGGCTAGCGGTTAGCTCCTACAATGAGCAGTTCTTC
>TRBV4-1|TRBJ1-3|-|-
CASSQVVGAGGNTIYF
TGCGCCAGCAGCCAAGTGGTAGGGGCAGGTGGAAACACCATATATTTT
>TRBV18|TRBJ1-1|TRBD1|-
CASSPGQGNTEAFF
TGTGCCAGCTCACCCGGACAGGGGAACACTGAAGCTTTCTTT
>TRBV4-2|TRBJ1-5|TRBD1|-
CASSQAGQGNNQPQHF
TGTGCCAGCAGCCAAGCCGGACAGGGGAACAATCAGCCCCAGCATTTT
>TRBV6-5|TRBJ1-1|TRBD1|-
CASRDRGSREAFF
TGTGCCAGCAGGGACAGGGGAAGCAGAGAAGCTTTCTTT
>TRBV30|TRBJ2-7|TRBD1|-
CAWKTGGYEQYF
TGTGCCTGGAAGACAGGGGGCTACGAGCAGTACTTC
>TRBV19|TRBJ1-2|-|-
CASSPRTDYGYTF
TGTGCCAGTAGTCCCCGGACGGACTATGGCTACACCTTC
>TRBV5-5|TRBJ1-6|TRBD1|-
CASSSSGQLNNSPLHF
TGTGCCAGCAGCTCATCGGGACAGCTGAATAATTCACCCCTCCACTTT
>TRBV10-3|TRBJ2-3|TRBD2|-
CAISGLAGPDTQYF
TGTGCCATCAGCGGACTAGCGGGACCAGATACGCAGTATTTT
>TRBV19|TRBJ1-2|-|-
CASSTVYGYTF
TGTGCCAGTAGTACCGTCTATGGCTACACCTTC
>TRBV18|TRBJ1-2|-|few
CASSQRAVAFQGYGYTF
TGTGCCAGCTCACAGCGTGCTGTCGCGTTCCAGGGCTATGGCTACACCTTC
>TRBV10-2|TRBJ2-7|-|-
CASSASSSSYEQYF
TGCGCCAGCAGTGCAAGCTCGAGCTCCTACGAGCAGTACTTC
>TRBV11-2|TRBJ2-1|-|-
CASSSGTDNEQFF
TGTGCCAGCAGCTCCGGGACGGACAATGAGCAGTTCTTC
>TRBV27|TRBJ2-7|-|-
CASSKMGDEQYF
TGTGCCAGCAGCAAGATGGGGGACGAGCAGTACTTC
>TRBV21-1|TRBJ2-2|-|-
CASSIDRGRACGELFF
TGTGCCAGCAGCATAGACAGGGGAAGGGCTTGTGGGGAGCTGTTTTTT
>TRBV4-1|TRBJ2-7|TRBD2|-
CASSLEERTSGRASYEQYF
TGCGCCAGCAGCCTGGAAGAGCGGACTAGCGGAAGAGCATCCTACGAGCAGTACTTC
>TRBV10-3|TRBJ1-1|-|-
CAISDVGFATEAFF
TGTGCCATCAGTGACGTAGGGTTTGCCACTGAAGCTTTCTTT
>TRBV27|TRBJ1-2|TRBD1|-
CASSLTGTTGYGYTF
TGTGCCAGCAGTTTGACAGGGACGACCGGCTATGGCTACACCTTC
>TRBV23-1|TRBJ1-3|-|-
CASSQLRGPGNTIYF
TGCGCCAGCAGTCAACTCAGGGGTCCTGGAAACACCATATATTTT
>TRBV30|TRBJ1-2|-|few
CAWSRLRVGYGYTF
TGTGCCTGGAGTCGCCTGCGGGTGGGCTATGGCTACACCTTC
>TRBV7-3|TRBJ1-1|-|-
CASSLTGVRFGTEAFF
TGTGCCAGCAGCCTCACTGGGGTCCGCTTCGGCACTGAAGCTTTCTTT
>TRBV28|TRBJ2-3|TRBD2|few
CASSLPGLASDTQYF
TGTGCCAGCAGTTTACCGGGACTAGCCTCAGATACGCAGTATTTT
>TRBV6-5|TRBJ1-2|-|-
CASRGGGPTYGYTF
TGTGCCAGCCGAGGGGGGGGTCCTACCTATGGCTACACCTTC
>TRBV2|TRBJ2-1|TRBD2|-
CASSRLAVFNEQFF
TGTGCCAGCAGCCGACTAGCGGTATTCAATGAGCAGTTCTTC
>TRBV29-1|TRBJ2-1|TRBD1|-
CSVEVRTGGRYNEQFF
TGCAGCGTTGAAGTCCGGACAGGGGGACGGTACAATGAGCAGTTCTTC
>TRBV10-3|TRBJ2-1|-|few
CAISGLGGRDEQFF
TGTGCCATCAGTGGTCTGGGGGGCCGGGATGAGCAGTTCTTC
>TRBV5-1|TRBJ2-1|TRBD1|-
CASKWEQGYYNEQFF
TGCGCCAGCAAATGGGAACAGGGGTACTACAATGAGCAGTTCTTC
>TRBV15|TRBJ2-2|-|-
CATSRGAFSNTGELFF
TGTGCCACCAGCAGAGGGGCATTCTCTAACACCGGGGAGCTGTTTTTT
>TRBV6-2/TRBV6-3|TRBJ2-3|-|-
CASSARPVTDTQYF
TGTGCCAGCAGCGCCCGGCCTGTCACAGATACGCAGTATTTC
>TRBV29-1|TRBJ2-3|TRBD2|-
CSVDPRTSGVTDTQYF
TGCAGCGTTGATCCCCGGACTAGCGGCGTCACAGATACGCAGTATTTT
>TRBV2|TRBJ1-5|-|few
CASSAGFSEQPQHF
TGTGCCAGCAGTGCAGGGTTCTCGGAGCAGCCCCAGCATTTT
>TRBV12-5|TRBJ1-1|-|-
CASGLGGNTEAFF
TGTGCTAGTGGTTTAGGGGGGAACACTGAAGCTTTCTTT
>TRBV20-1|TRBJ1-2|-|few
CSARTDYGYTF
TGCAGTGCTAGGACGGATTATGGCTACACCTTC
>TRBV19|TRBJ2-7|TRBD2|-
CASRPSGRAYEQYF
TGTGCCAGTAGACCTAGCGGGCGGGCCTACGAGCAGTACTTC
>TRBV30|TRBJ2-3|-|-
CAWSVRGDTQYF
TGTGCCTGGAGTGTACGAGGCGATACGCAGTATTTT
>TRBV5-1|TRBJ2-2|-|few
CASSFGVQGPTGELFF
TGCGCCAGCAGCTTCGGAGTTCAGGGCCCCACCGGGGAGCTGTTTTTT
>TRBV4-1|TRBJ1-5|-|few
CASSGVDRNQPQHF
TGCGCCAGCAGCGGGGTGGACCGGAATCAGCCCCAGCATTTT
>TRBV27|TRBJ2-7|-|-
CASSSRWEQYF
TGTGCCAGCAGTTCCAGATGGGAGCAGTACTTC
>TRBV18|TRBJ2-2|-|-
CASSPPNLNVVAGELFF
TGTGCCAGCTCACCACCTAACCTCAACGTAGTAGCCGGGGAGCTGTTTTTT
>TRBV7-9|TRBJ1-2|-|few
CASSLGPNYGYTF
TGTGCCAGCAGCTTAGGTCCTAACTATGGCTACACCTTC
>TRBV7-2|TRBJ1-1|-|-
CASSLIPRTEAFF
TGTGCCAGCAGCTTAATTCCGAGGACTGAAGCTTTCTTT
>TRBV5-1|TRBJ1-5|-|-
CASSLGRDQPQHF
TGCGCCAGCAGCTTGGGCCGGGATCAGCCCCAGCATTTT
>TRBV13|TRBJ2-4|TRBD1|few
CASSSRYKQGAKNIQYF
TGTGCCAGCAGTTCTCGCTACAAACAGGGGGCCAAAAACATTCAGTACTTC
>TRBV7-9|TRBJ2-7|-|-
CASSLGQTSYEQYF
TGTGCCAGCAGCTTAGGACAAACCTCCTACGAGCAGTACTTC
>TRBV9|TRBJ2-2|-|few
CASSVGSFNTGELFF
TGTGCCAGCAGCGTGGGCAGTTTTAACACCGGGGAGCTGTTTTTT
>TRBV7-9|TRBJ1-3|TRBD1|few
CASSPWDRGEAGNTIYF
TGTGCCAGCAGCCCCTGGGACAGGGGCGAAGCTGGAAACACCATATATTTT
>TRBV18|TRBJ2-7|-|once
CASSPDIGSYEQYF
TGTGCCAGCTCACCAGACATCGGCTCCTACGAGCAGTACTTC
>TRBV27|TRBJ1-4|-|once
CASSLSWRVDEKLFF
TGTGCCAGCAGTTTATCATGGCGGGTAGATGAAAAACTGTTTTTT